Each of the 30 T cell receptor beta chains below was sequenced from the same sample in a study of cytomegalovirus exposure and HLA in healthy donors. The PCR was carried out with 60 Vbeta primers and 13 Jbeta primers. TCRdb keeps only in-frame clones here, not all; method: immunoSEQ multiplex PCR. The repertoire holds 95,000 to 150,000 clones, with less than 90% as singletons. The source material was PBMCs. The receptors shown here come from a man aged 45-65 years in good health and CMV-seronegative.

The chain uses TRBV6-5 and TRBJ2-7; 8 bases align to TRBD1. The CDR3 runs 14 residues. Germline CDR1 MNHEY, CDR2 SVGAGI. The V segment lost 6 bases and the J segment 2 bases; nucleotides outside the gene matches: 6. The CDR3 DNA reads as TGTGCCAGCAGCGAGGCAGGGGGCACCTACGAGCAGTACTTC. Translation: CASSEAGGTYEQYF.

The chain joins TRBV6-5 to TRBJ2-5, with a tentative D call TRBD2 (7 bases). V was trimmed by 4 bases and J by 5 bases, leaving 11 bases between them. Germline V gene data show CDR1 as MNHEY and CDR2 as SVGAGI. The length of the CDR3 is 13 residues. The CDR3 region has the DNA TGTGCCAGCAGTTCGGGGAGGGGGGAGACCCAGTACTTC. Its protein is CASSSGRGETQYF.

This chain joins TRBV11-1 and TRBJ2-1; 7 nucleotides match TRBD2. CDR3 length: 19 residues. J was trimmed by 2 bases and V by 1 base; bases with no gene match: 14. CDR1 SGHAT and CDR2 FQDESV come from the germline V gene (reference sequence). CDR3 sequence reads: CASSLVPGGRITAYNEQFF. The CDR3 region has the DNA TGTGCCAGCAGCTTAGTTCCGGGCGGGAGAATCACGGCCTACAATGAGCAGTTCTTC.

The chain uses TRBV28 and TRBJ2-5; D is possibly TRBD2 (6 bases). CDR1 MDHEN and CDR2 SYDVKM come from the germline V gene. The CDR3 runs to 14 residues. Trimming removed 10 bases from V and 5 bases from J, with 20 bases in between. In DNA, the CDR3 is TGTGCCACCTTTGGAGGGGACTTCGCGGAGACCCAGTACTTC. Its protein is CATFGGDFAETQYF. Combining the CDR3 with reference TRBV28 and TRBJ2-5 gives the whole variable domain DVKVTQSSRYLVKRTGEKVFLECVQDMDHENMFWYRQDPGLGLRLIYFSYDVKMKEKGDIPEGYSVSREKKERFSLILESASTNQTSMYLCATFGGDFAETQYFGPGTRLLVL.

The chain has TRBV7-2 and TRBJ1-3, with D possibly TRBD1 on 6 matching bases. Per germline, CDR1 SGHTA and CDR2 FQGNSA. The CDR3 extends over 15 amino acids. Trimming took 6 bases from V and 4 from J, leaving 16 bases between them. The CDR3 is CASRIGGPSGNTIYF. CDR3 DNA sequence: TGTGCCAGCAGGATCGGGGGGCCTTCGGGAAACACCATATATTTT.

This clone was seen only a few times. The chain joins TRBV28 to TRBJ1-1; no clear D. The CDR3 has 11 residues. Between the trimmed V and J ends, which lost 2 bases and 10 bases, there was a span of 8 bases. Per germline, CDR1 MDHEN and CDR2 SYDVKM. In DNA form, the CDR3 reads TGTGCCAGCAGTTTACCCAACGGAGCTTTCTTT. Encoded protein: CASSLPNGAFF.

The chain uses TRBV7-9 and TRBJ2-7, with TRBD2 matching 9 bases. Germline values: CDR1 SEHNR, CDR2 FQNEAQ (reference sequence). There are 15 residues in the CDR3. With V trimmed by 4 bases and J by 3 bases, 7 bases remained unmatched. CDR3: CASSSAGLAIYEQYF. For the CDR3, the DNA is TGTGCCAGCAGCTCAGCGGGACTAGCTATCTACGAGCAGTACTTC. Filled out from reference TRBV7-9 and TRBJ2-7, the complete variable domain reads DTGVSQNPRHKITKRGQNVTFRCDPISEHNRLYWYRQTLGQGPEFLTYFQNEAQLEKSRLLSDRFSAERPKGSFSTLEIQRTEQGDSAMYLCASSSAGLAIYEQYFGPGTRLTVT.

This chain links TRBV19 with TRBJ1-2; 9 bases line up with TRBD1. Looked up from germline, CDR1 is LNHDA and CDR2 is SQIVND (reference sequence). CDR3 length equals 15 residues. V lost 4 bases and J lost 2; bases outside the gene matches: 5. The CDR3 coding sequence is TGTGCCAGTAGTACCCAGGGACAGGGAAACTATGGCTACACCTTC. Its protein product is CASSTQGQGNYGYTF.

This clone was counted between two and nine times. The rearrangement uses TRBV27 and TRBJ2-6, with D possibly matching TRBD1 (5 bases). Trimming left V 5 bases short and J 0 bases short, with 11 bases between. CDR3 length: 16 amino acids. The germline CDR1 and CDR2 sequences are MNHEY and SMNVEV (reference sequence). CDR3 sequence reads: CASSGQGDSGANVLTF. The CDR3 DNA reads TGTGCCAGCAGTGGGCAAGGGGACTCTGGGGCCAACGTCCTGACTTTC.

The chain is built from TRBV7-9 and TRBJ2-6; D may be TRBD2 (8 bases). CDR3 size: 19 residues. Trimming removed 1 base from V and 0 bases from J, with 16 bases in between. Germline lookup yields CDR1 SEHNR and CDR2 FQNEAQ (reference sequence). CDR3 loop: CASSLGGGGGNSGANVLTF. The CDR3 nucleotides are TGTGCCAGCAGCTTAGGAGGGGGCGGGGGGAACTCTGGGGCCAACGTCCTGACTTTC.

This clone was observed once. CDR3 sequence (DNA): TGCGCCAGCAGCCAAGCTAGGGGATACACCGGGGAGCTGTTTTTT. Its protein product is CASSQARGYTGELFF. This sequence joins TRBV4-3 and TRBJ2-2, with D tentatively TRBD1 (5 bases). The germline CDR1 and CDR2 sequences are LGHNA and YSLEER. There are 15 residues in the CDR3. V was pared by 1 base and J by 3 bases, with 9 bases between.

V usage is TRBV6-6 and J usage is TRBJ1-1; 8 bases line up with TRBD1. V shed 5 bases, J shed 4 bases, and the junction held 9 bases outside the gene matches. CDR1 is MNHNY, CDR2 SVGAGI, per germline (reference sequence). The CDR3 consists of 15 residues. CDR3 bases: TGTGCCAGCAGTCTTTCAGGGGGCATGAGCACTGAAGCTTTCTTT. This codes for CASSLSGGMSTEAFF.

This chain links TRBV6-6 with TRBJ1-5, with a tentative D call TRBD1 (6 bases). The CDR3 spans 16 residues. CDR1 is MNHNY and CDR2 is SVGAGI in the germline V gene (reference sequence). V lost 5 bases, J lost 6 bases, and 20 bases lay in between. The CDR3: CASSPEVRGSSQPQHF. As DNA, the CDR3 is TGTGCCAGCAGTCCGGAAGTCAGGGGCTCTAGTCAGCCCCAGCATTTT.

This chain uses TRBV29-1 with TRBJ2-3, with D possibly being TRBD2 (6 bases). Germline V gene sequence: CDR1 SQVTM, CDR2 ANQGSEA. This CDR3 is 13 amino acids long. V lost 0 bases and J 5 bases, leaving 9 bases between the germline ends. CDR3 sequence reads: CSVEERGGDTQYF. CDR3 nucleotide sequence: TGCAGCGTTGAAGAGCGGGGAGGAGATACGCAGTATTTT.

Details on this clone: The same CDR3 can be traced to other DNA sequences in this sample. This chain joins TRBV29-1 and TRBJ2-7; D perhaps matches TRBD2 (6 bases). Germline V gene sequence: CDR1 SQVTM, CDR2 ANQGSEA. The CDR3 totals 12 residues. Trimming took 6 bases from V and 2 from J, leaving 11 bases between them. In nucleotides, the CDR3 is TGCAGCGTAGGACCGGGGGCCTACGAGCAGTACTTC. Translated: CSVGPGAYEQYF.

The gene calls are TRBV11-2 and TRBJ2-7; D is perhaps TRBD1 (5 bases). Germline CDR1 reads SGHAT; CDR2 reads FQNNGV. V lost 2 bases to trimming and J lost 2 bases, with 10 bases between them. The CDR3 covers 14 residues. CDR3 sequence reads: CASSLTDRTYEQYF. CDR3 sequence (DNA): TGTGCCAGCAGCTTAACCGACAGAACCTACGAGCAGTACTTC.

J is TRBJ2-1 and V is TRBV5-6, with 11 bases identical to TRBD2. CDR1 is SGHDT, CDR2 YYEEEE, per germline. The CDR3 is 15 amino acids. The V and J ends lost 5 bases and 10 bases, in that order; junction bases with no gene match: 11. CDR3 amino acids: CASRGGASGRREQFF. In DNA form, the CDR3 reads TGTGCCAGCAGGGGGGGGGCTAGCGGGAGGCGAGAGCAGTTCTTC.

The rearrangement uses TRBV4-3 and TRBJ1-2; TRBD1 is a possible D gene (6 bases). Germline V gene data show CDR1 as LGHNA and CDR2 as YSLEER. The germline V and J ends were trimmed by 0 bases and 9 bases, with 17 bases remaining between them. This CDR3 spans 15 amino acids. The CDR3 loop is CASSQDPRTVGRYTF. The CDR3 DNA sequence: TGCGCCAGCAGCCAAGATCCGCGGACAGTGGGACGCTACACCTTC.

The chain joins TRBV7-9 to TRBJ1-1; 7 bases are shared with TRBD1. The CDR3 loop spans 16 amino acids. Trimming cost V 3 bases and J 1 base; bases outside gene matches: 8. From germline, CDR1 is SEHNR and CDR2 FQNEAQ (reference sequence). The CDR3 is CASSFRPQGRNTEAFF. CDR3 sequence (DNA): TGTGCCAGCAGCTTCCGCCCACAGGGGCGGAACACTGAAGCTTTCTTT.

The chain joins TRBV7-2 to TRBJ2-3, with 9 nucleotides matching TRBD2. The trim removed 1 base at V and 5 bases at J, leaving 10 bases unmatched. The CDR3 consists of 17 residues. Per the germline V gene, CDR1 is SGHTA and CDR2 is FQGNSA. The CDR3 DNA follows: TGTGCCAGCAGCTTAGGGGTAGGACTAGCGTTAATAGATACGCAGTATTTT. This codes for CASSLGVGLALIDTQYF.

A single count supports this clone. The rearrangement links TRBV5-1 to TRBJ2-1, with TRBD2 matching 8 bases. Germline CDR1 SGHRS, CDR2 YFSETQ. The CDR3 loop spans 14 amino acids. V dropped 2 bases and J dropped 5; count of bases not matched to a gene: 3. CDR3 nucleotides: TGCGCCAGCAGCTTAGGACTAGCCAACAATGAGCAGTTCTTC. Its translation: CASSLGLANNEQFF.

This sequence joins TRBV15 and TRBJ1-1; possible D gene TRBD1, 5 bases. Germline V gene lookup returns CDR1 LNHNV and CDR2 YYDKDF (reference sequence). This CDR3 has 16 residues. V was shortened by 0 bases and J by 0 bases, with 11 bases between the two germline ends. The CDR3 sequence: CATSRDRTNMNTEAFF. Written as DNA, the CDR3 is TGTGCCACCAGCAGAGACCGGACAAATATGAACACTGAAGCTTTCTTT.

This clone was recorded a few times. The chain combines TRBV30 with TRBJ1-1; the D gene is possibly TRBD1 (5 bases). The CDR3 is made up of 13 amino acids. Germline lookup yields CDR1 GTSNPN and CDR2 SVGIG (reference sequence). V shed 1 base and J shed 4 bases, with 10 bases lying between them. The CDR3 DNA is TGTGCCTGGAGTGGAGTCGGGGGCACTGAAGCTTTCTTT. Amino acids: CAWSGVGGTEAFF.

The rearrangement uses TRBV7-2 and TRBJ2-5; D is possibly TRBD2 (7 bases). The CDR3 is 17 amino acids. Trimming stripped 4 bases from V and 5 bases from J, with 23 bases between. Germline V gene sequence: CDR1 SGHTA, CDR2 FQGNSA. CDR3 residues: CASSSTSGGGAGETQYF. CDR3 nucleotide sequence: TGTGCCAGCAGCTCAACCTCGGGGGGCGGGGCGGGTGAGACCCAGTACTTC.

There are a few counts of this clone. The chain uses TRBV27 and TRBJ1-5; 9 bases align to TRBD1. V shed 6 bases and J 6 bases; nucleotides not matched to a gene: 12. The CDR3 totals 16 residues. CDR1 MNHEY and CDR2 SMNVEV come from the germline V gene (reference sequence). The CDR3 region is CASRGSGQGLGQPQHF. In nucleotides, the CDR3 is TGTGCCAGCAGAGGCTCCGGACAGGGGTTGGGTCAGCCCCAGCATTTT.

This clone was observed a handful of times. The chain recombines TRBV2 with TRBJ1-6; D is unresolved. Per germline, CDR1 SNHLY and CDR2 FYNNEI. V lost 5 bases, J lost 8 bases, and 13 bases lay in between. This CDR3 has 14 amino acids. Here the CDR3 reads CASSRSGYDSPLHF. The CDR3 bases are TGTGCCAGCAGTCGCTCGGGGTATGATTCACCCCTCCACTTT. Based on the CDR3 plus reference TRBV2 and TRBJ1-6, the full variable domain is EPEVTQTPSHQVTQMGQEVILRCVPISNHLYFYWYRQILGQKVEFLVSFYNNEISEKSEIFDDQFSVERPDGSNFTLKIRSTKLEDSAMYFCASSRSGYDSPLHFGNGTRLTVT.

As DNA, the CDR3 is TGCGCCAGCAGCGCGGGGGGACTAGCGGGCCCGAGGGGCTACAATGAGCAGTTCTTC. It specifies CASSAGGLAGPRGYNEQFF. V usage is TRBV5-1 and J usage is TRBJ2-1; 12 nucleotides align to TRBD2. The CDR3 extends over 19 amino acids. In germline, CDR1 is SGHRS, CDR2 YFSETQ. The junction had 14 bases not matched to a gene; V was cut back by 4 bases and J by 3 bases.

This chain uses TRBV9 with TRBJ2-1; TRBD1 aligns across 11 bases. The CDR3 consists of 16 residues. V lost 6 bases to trimming and J lost 0 bases; unmatched junction nucleotides: 5. Germline V gene data show CDR1 as SGDLS and CDR2 as YYNGEE. The CDR3 DNA reads as TGTGCCAGCACTAGGACAGGGGGCAACTCCTACAATGAGCAGTTCTTC. Translated, it gives CASTRTGGNSYNEQFF.

The chain combines TRBV19 with TRBJ1-6; the D gene is possibly TRBD1 (5 bases). Germline assignment: CDR1 LNHDA and CDR2 SQIVND (reference sequence). Between the trimmed V and J ends, which lost 4 bases and 8 bases, there was a span of 12 bases. The length of the CDR3 is 14 residues. The CDR3 sequence: CASSTGHDYSPLHF. CDR3 sequence (DNA): TGTGCCAGTAGTACAGGGCACGATTATTCACCCCTCCACTTT.

The V gene is TRBV5-8, the J gene TRBJ1-5, with a tentative D call TRBD1 (6 bases). CDR3 length: 16 residues. The germline V and J ends were trimmed by 0 bases and 11 bases, with 21 bases remaining between them. Germline V gives CDR1 SGHTS, CDR2 YDEGEE. CDR3 sequence reads: CASSLGSAGAVRAQHF. CDR3 bases: TGTGCCAGCAGCTTGGGTTCGGCAGGGGCCGTTAGGGCCCAGCATTTT.